This TCR beta chain emerged from a study of blood T cells in healthy people across ages. Overall study findings and caveats: Naive T cell percentage by flow cytometry tracked strongly with beta diversity.

A J-beta primer mix and a sample-barcoded 5' primer were used in a second PCR of roughly 7 to 12 cycles. TCRdb called the 5' RACE reads again in MiXCR, with one record for every CDR3 protein. The sample holds roughly 1,300,000 distinct CDR3 sequences, approximately 63% seen once. V lost 0 bases and J 3 bases, leaving 18 bases between the germline ends. CDR3 length equals 18 residues. The germline gives CDR1 MNHNS, CDR2 SASEGT. Whenever a sample was processed, at least 6 million PBMCs were isolated. Regarding this clonotype: No antigen is known for it.

Sample: blood. The sequence was collected from a man aged 18-30 years in good health. The V and J genes are TRBV6-1 and TRBJ1-5, with D possibly TRBD1 on 5 matching bases. The DNA for the CDR3 is TGTGCCAGCAGTGAAGCTAGGCGGGCAGTAGGGGACAATCAGCCCCAGCATTTT. This gives the protein CASSEARRAVGDNQPQHF.